A selection of T cell receptor beta chains follows, all from one sample in a study of regulatory T cells in long-lasting Graves disease. TCRdb ran MiXCR on the multiplex PCR reads and lists one entry per CDR3 protein. The sample has 350,000 to 400,000 distinct CDR3 sequences; about 16% are singletons. This material consisted of peripheral blood mononuclear cells (PBMCs), taken at new diagnosis, from a patient treated with antithyroid drugs. The source is a female donor with Graves disease. The CDR3 runs from the conserved cysteine through the conserved F or W. Fields, in order: V gene, J gene, D gene, clone size, CDR3 protein, CDR3 DNA. The D gene is left open where the match is weak. Size is omitted from some rows. Given values are once, few, many or a class for expanded clones.

V: TRBV12-3/TRBV12-4
J: TRBJ1-2
D: .
size: few
CDR3: CASSLLGGRGYTF
DNA: TGTGCCAGCAGTTTGTTGGGGGGTAGGGGCTACACCTTC

V: TRBV5-1
J: TRBJ2-2
D: TRBD1
size: few
CDR3: CASSDWDRGIAGELFF
DNA: TGCGCCAGCAGCGATTGGGACAGGGGGATCGCCGGGGAGCTGTTTTTT

V: TRBV5-4
J: TRBJ1-3
D: .
size: few
CDR3: CASSQNPNPGNTIYF
DNA: TGTGCCAGCAGCCAAAACCCAAACCCTGGAAACACCATATATTTT

V: TRBV6-5
J: TRBJ2-2
D: .
size: .
CDR3: CASSYSNPGPNTGELFF
DNA: TGTGCCAGCAGTTACTCAAACCCGGGACCCAACACCGGGGAGCTGTTTTTT

V: TRBV5-1
J: TRBJ1-2
D: .
size: many
CDR3: CASSLKPDHPRYGYTF
DNA: TGCGCCAGCAGCTTGAAACCAGACCACCCTCGTTATGGCTACACCTTC

V: TRBV4-1
J: TRBJ1-1
D: TRBD1
size: many
CDR3: CASSQQSRDSEAFF
DNA: TGCGCCAGCAGCCAGCAATCCCGGGACAGTGAAGCTTTCTTT

V: TRBV30
J: TRBJ2-7
D: TRBD2
size: .
CDR3: CAWIVGLAGSYEQYF
DNA: TGTGCCTGGATTGTGGGGCTAGCGGGGTCCTACGAGCAGTACTTC

V: TRBV5-1
J: TRBJ2-1
D: TRBD1
size: many
CDR3: CASSILRDRGQNEQFF
DNA: TGCGCCAGCAGCATACTCCGGGACAGGGGGCAGAATGAGCAGTTCTTC

V: TRBV6-5
J: TRBJ1-3
D: .
size: many
CDR3: CASSYDWSFSNTIYF
DNA: TGTGCCAGCAGTTACGACTGGAGTTTTTCGAACACCATATATTTT

V: TRBV3-1
J: TRBJ1-5
D: .
size: many
CDR3: CASSHGLGVSNQPQHF
DNA: TGTGCCAGCAGCCACGGGTTGGGAGTTAGCAATCAGCCCCAGCATTTT

V: TRBV6-1
J: TRBJ2-5
D: .
size: few
CDR3: CATKTPNQETQYF
DNA: TGTGCCACCAAAACACCTAACCAAGAGACCCAGTACTTC

V: TRBV6-1
J: TRBJ1-2
D: TRBD1
size: .
CDR3: CASSYGRGHGGYTF
DNA: TGTGCCAGCAGTTACGGCAGGGGGCACGGTGGCTACACCTTC

V: TRBV14
J: TRBJ2-1
D: .
size: .
CDR3: CASSQSPGQYNEQFF
DNA: TGTGCCAGCAGCCAATCACCGGGGCAGTACAATGAGCAGTTCTTC

V: TRBV9
J: TRBJ2-5
D: .
size: many
CDR3: CASSVQPDQETQYF
DNA: TGTGCCAGCAGCGTTCAGCCCGACCAAGAGACCCAGTACTTC

V: TRBV4-2
J: TRBJ2-2
D: .
size: .
CDR3: CASRDSGGRVNTGELFF
DNA: TGTGCCAGCAGGGACTCGGGGGGCAGGGTGAACACCGGGGAGCTGTTTTTT

V: TRBV9
J: TRBJ1-1
D: .
size: few
CDR3: CASSVDPGKNTEAFF
DNA: TGTGCCAGCAGCGTAGATCCAGGGAAGAACACTGAAGCTTTCTTT

V: TRBV29-1
J: TRBJ2-7
D: .
size: many
CDR3: CSVGKFEDYEQYF
DNA: TGCAGCGTTGGCAAGTTTGAGGACTACGAGCAGTACTTC

V: TRBV27
J: TRBJ2-1
D: TRBD2
size: .
CDR3: CASTWGGVGYNEQFF
DNA: TGTGCCAGCACCTGGGGGGGGGTGGGGTACAATGAGCAGTTCTTC

V: TRBV11-2
J: TRBJ2-2
D: .
size: many
CDR3: CASSPQVADTGELFF
DNA: TGTGCCAGCAGCCCCCAGGTAGCGGACACCGGGGAGCTGTTTTTT

V: TRBV28
J: TRBJ1-1
D: TRBD1
size: .
CDR3: CASSDTTGAYTEAFF
DNA: TGTGCCAGCAGTGACACGACAGGGGCCTACACTGAAGCTTTCTTT

V: TRBV6-1
J: TRBJ1-2
D: .
size: .
CDR3: CASSKARQGSYGYTF
DNA: TGTGCCAGTAGTAAGGCCCGGCAGGGGAGCTATGGCTACACCTTC

V: TRBV4-1
J: TRBJ2-3
D: TRBD2
size: .
CDR3: CASSQVAGGPTSTDTQYF
DNA: TGCGCCAGCAGCCAGGTAGCGGGGGGACCAACTAGCACAGATACGCAGTATTTT

V: TRBV6-5
J: TRBJ1-1
D: .
size: .
CDR3: CASSYYRALNTEAFF
DNA: TGTGCCAGCAGTTACTACCGGGCCCTGAACACTGAAGCTTTCTTT

V: TRBV7-9
J: TRBJ1-2
D: TRBD1
size: .
CDR3: CASSSSKVRDSFNGYTF
DNA: TGTGCCAGCAGCTCCTCGAAAGTTAGGGACAGCTTCAATGGCTACACCTTC

V: TRBV6-1
J: TRBJ2-7
D: TRBD2
size: .
CDR3: CAGRGGHHDEQYF
DNA: TGTGCCGGCCGGGGGGGTCATCACGACGAGCAGTACTTC

V: TRBV12-3/TRBV12-4
J: TRBJ1-3
D: .
size: few
CDR3: CASSLLSYNPIYF
DNA: TGTGCCAGCAGTTTATTATCTTACAATCCCATATATTTT

V: TRBV12-3/TRBV12-4
J: TRBJ2-1
D: TRBD2
size: many
CDR3: CASSGGGSGPYNEQFF
DNA: TGTGCCAGCAGTGGTGGCGGGAGTGGCCCCTACAATGAGCAGTTCTTC

V: TRBV29-1
J: TRBJ2-5
D: TRBD1
size: .
CDR3: CSVPNAGTGRQETQYF
DNA: TGCAGCGTACCCAACGCCGGGACAGGGAGACAAGAGACCCAGTACTTC

V: TRBV7-2
J: TRBJ2-3
D: TRBD2
size: .
CDR3: CASSLVGLAGATDTQYF
DNA: TGTGCCAGCAGCTTGGTGGGACTAGCGGGGGCCACAGATACGCAGTATTTT

V: TRBV11-2
J: TRBJ1-2
D: .
size: many
CDR3: CASSPVRGQLYGYTF
DNA: TGTGCCAGCAGCCCGGTCAGAGGACAGCTTTATGGCTACACCTTC

V: TRBV27
J: TRBJ1-4
D: TRBD1
size: many
CDR3: CASSLLTGQGDEKLFF
DNA: TGTGCCAGCAGTCTGCTTACGGGACAGGGAGATGAAAAACTGTTTTTT

V: TRBV2
J: TRBJ2-7
D: .
size: few
CDR3: CASSERGLTYEQYF
DNA: TGTGCCAGCAGTGAAAGGGGTCTGACCTACGAGCAGTACTTC

V: TRBV7-9
J: TRBJ1-1
D: .
size: many
CDR3: CASSRPGEAFF
DNA: TGTGCCAGCAGCCGTCCCGGTGAAGCTTTCTTT

V: TRBV24-1
J: TRBJ2-1
D: .
size: many
CDR3: CATSDLEWVRTNNEQFF
DNA: TGTGCCACCAGTGATTTAGAATGGGTGAGGACAAACAATGAGCAGTTCTTC

V: TRBV30
J: TRBJ2-3
D: .
size: many
CDR3: CAWSVGGIRDTQYF
DNA: TGTGCCTGGAGTGTTGGAGGTATTAGGGATACGCAGTATTTT

V: TRBV5-1
J: TRBJ2-1
D: .
size: many
CDR3: CASSLAPTTSYNEQFF
DNA: TGCGCCAGCAGCTTGGCCCCAACCACATCCTACAATGAGCAGTTCTTC

V: TRBV12-3/TRBV12-4
J: TRBJ2-7
D: .
size: many
CDR3: CASSGTGVSYEQYF
DNA: TGTGCCAGCAGTGGGACCGGGGTCTCCTACGAGCAGTACTTC

V: TRBV20-1
J: TRBJ2-5
D: TRBD2
size: few
CDR3: CSARDREDQETQYF
DNA: TGCAGTGCTAGAGATCGGGAGGACCAAGAGACCCAGTACTTC

V: TRBV6-5
J: TRBJ2-5
D: .
size: many
CDR3: CASSYPEKDQQETQYF
DNA: TGTGCCAGCAGTTACCCGGAAAAAGACCAACAAGAGACCCAGTACTTC

V: TRBV28
J: TRBJ2-7
D: .
size: many
CDR3: CASSFLITRPSYEQYF
DNA: TGTGCCAGCAGCTTCCTGATCACGAGGCCCTCCTACGAGCAGTACTTC

V: TRBV20-1
J: TRBJ2-3
D: TRBD1
size: many
CDR3: CSAWDRGGTDTQYF
DNA: TGCAGTGCCTGGGACAGGGGGGGGACAGATACGCAGTATTTT

V: TRBV3-1
J: TRBJ2-1
D: .
size: many
CDR3: CASSHPERGEQFF
DNA: TGTGCCAGCAGCCACCCGGAAAGGGGTGAGCAGTTCTTC

V: TRBV7-9
J: TRBJ1-2
D: .
size: few
CDR3: CASSFKENLYGYTF
DNA: TGTGCCAGCAGCTTTAAGGAGAACCTCTATGGCTACACCTTC

V: TRBV7-2
J: TRBJ2-5
D: .
size: many
CDR3: CASSLVGAGVETQYF
DNA: TGTGCCAGCAGCTTAGTCGGTGCAGGGGTAGAGACCCAGTACTTC

V: TRBV6-5
J: TRBJ1-3
D: .
size: few
CDR3: CASSYSGGSGNTIYF
DNA: TGTGCCAGCAGTTACTCGGGGGGCTCTGGAAACACCATATATTTT

V: TRBV6-2/TRBV6-3
J: TRBJ1-1
D: TRBD1
size: .
CDR3: CASTRSRTGFNSEAFF
DNA: TGTGCCAGCACCCGGTCCCGGACAGGGTTTAACTCTGAAGCTTTCTTT

V: TRBV25-1
J: TRBJ1-1
D: .
size: .
CDR3: CASSEGLGGAFF
DNA: TGTGCCAGCAGTGAAGGGCTCGGTGGAGCTTTCTTT

V: TRBV7-6
J: TRBJ1-1
D: .
size: many
CDR3: CASSPRLARDRSVMNTEAFF
DNA: TGTGCCAGCAGCCCGAGGTTGGCCAGGGACCGTTCCGTAATGAACACTGAAGCTTTCTTT

V: TRBV4-3
J: TRBJ1-1
D: .
size: many
CDR3: CASRQALVYGTEAFF
DNA: TGCGCCAGCAGACAGGCGTTAGTTTACGGGACTGAAGCTTTCTTT

V: TRBV20-1
J: TRBJ2-2
D: .
size: many
CDR3: CSARTANTGELFF
DNA: TGCAGTGCTAGGACGGCGAACACCGGGGAGCTGTTTTTT